Presented here are 6 T cell receptor beta chains from one specimen sequenced in a study of blood T cell repertoires in COVID-19. The assay was immunoSEQ multiplex PCR, and TCRdb's table has in-frame clones only and misses some. There are approximately 44,000 clones in the sample; over 70% occur only once, and roughly a third lies in the top ten. Source material: peripheral blood. All receptors come from a woman of 80 years or more with acute or convalescent COVID-19.

V is TRBV7-6 and J is TRBJ2-7, with 7 positions matching TRBD2. CDR3 length equals 13 residues. V lost 2 bases and J lost 6; bases outside the gene matches: 4. Per germline, CDR1 SGHVS and CDR2 FNYEAQ. The CDR3: CASSLRLAGEQYF. The CDR3 nucleotides are TGTGCCAGCAGCTTAAGACTAGCAGGCGAGCAGTACTTC.

This clone occurred once. The gene calls are TRBV11-2 and TRBJ2-7, with D maybe TRBD1 (6 bases). The CDR3 runs to 14 residues. V dropped 5 bases and J dropped 7 bases, with 18 bases sitting between them. Germline V gives CDR1 SGHAT, CDR2 FQNNGV. CDR3 sequence reads: CASSADRTSAEQYF. As DNA, the CDR3 is TGTGCCAGCAGCGCCGACAGGACCTCGGCGGAGCAGTACTTC.

J is TRBJ2-3 and V is TRBV9; D might be TRBD1 (5 bases). Germline values: CDR1 SGDLS, CDR2 YYNGEE. The CDR3 totals 16 residues. V was clipped by 0 bases and J by 7 bases, with 18 bases between them. CDR3 bases: TGTGCCAGCAGCGTAGGAGGCGACCTAAAGGGGAATACGCAGTATTTT. It codes for CASSVGGDLKGNTQYF.

This clone was seen a single time. The chain carries TRBV4-3 and TRBJ2-4; a weak D match, TRBD1 (6 bases). The CDR3 is 18 amino acids. The V gene lost 0 bases and the J gene lost 0 bases, with 15 bases spanning the gap. In germline, CDR1 is LGHNA, CDR2 YSLEER. As DNA, the CDR3 is TGCGCCAGCAGCCAAGATCTCGGACAGTTTTTAGCCAAAAACATTCAGTACTTC. Translation gives CASSQDLGQFLAKNIQYF.

The gene calls are TRBV10-2 and TRBJ2-7, with 8 bases lining up with TRBD2. Germline V gene data show CDR1 as WSHSY and CDR2 as SAAADI. Germline trimming cut 2 bases from V and 2 bases from J; bases unmatched to any gene: 5. The CDR3 spans 15 residues. The CDR3 coding sequence is TGCGCCAGCAGTGAGGGGGCGGGAGGTCCCTACGAGCAGTACTTC. Translating it yields CASSEGAGGPYEQYF.

The chain has TRBV27 and TRBJ1-6; D uncertain. Trimming removed 2 bases from V and 6 bases from J, with 17 bases in between. Germline V CDR1 and CDR2: MNHEY, SMNVEV (reference sequence). There are 17 residues in the CDR3. CDR3 sequence (DNA): TGTGCCAGCAGTTTACGGGGTGTGCGGAACGCTAATTCACCCCTCCACTTT. Residues: CASSLRGVRNANSPLHF.